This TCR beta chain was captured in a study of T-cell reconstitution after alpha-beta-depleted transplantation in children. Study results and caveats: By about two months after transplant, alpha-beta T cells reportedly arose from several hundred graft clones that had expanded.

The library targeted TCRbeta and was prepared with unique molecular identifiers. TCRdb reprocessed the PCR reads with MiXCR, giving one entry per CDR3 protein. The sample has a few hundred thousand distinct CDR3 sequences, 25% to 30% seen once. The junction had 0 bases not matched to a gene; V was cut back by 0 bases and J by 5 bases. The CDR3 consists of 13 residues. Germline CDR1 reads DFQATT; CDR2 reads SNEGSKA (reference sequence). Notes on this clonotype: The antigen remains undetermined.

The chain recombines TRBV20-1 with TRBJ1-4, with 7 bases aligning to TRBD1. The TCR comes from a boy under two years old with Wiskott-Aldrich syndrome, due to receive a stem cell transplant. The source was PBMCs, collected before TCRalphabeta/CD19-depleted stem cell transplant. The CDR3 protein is CSAREGGNEKLFF. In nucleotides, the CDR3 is TGCAGTGCTAGAGAAGGGGGCAATGAAAAACTGTTTTTT.